This T cell receptor beta chain was recovered during a study of cytomegalovirus exposure and HLA in healthy donors. Points on this clone: Its cognate antigen is unknown.

Overall study findings and caveats: A later analysis reportedly found that, within productive TCRs, an Asian-associated ancestry cluster had fewer N-insertions than the mean observed across the roughly 730 donors.

CDR3 length equals 16 residues. Germline trimming cut 5 bases from V and 0 bases from J; bases unmatched to any gene: 5. Germline V gene lookup returns CDR1 MDHEN and CDR2 SYDVKM. Both 60 Vbeta primers and 13 Jbeta primers went into the PCR. Sequenced by immunoSEQ multiplex PCR; TCRdb stores in-frame clones only, minus some. The data contain 150,000 to 200,000 clones, 82% of them singletons. The specimen was PBMCs. The J gene is TRBJ2-2, the V gene TRBV28; 8 bases match TRBD2. The TCR was taken from a girl between 10 and 17 years old in good health and CMV-seropositive. CDR3 sequence: CASSRLAGTNTGELFF. CDR3 coding DNA: TGTGCCAGCAGTCGGTTAGCGGGGACGAACACCGGGGAGCTGTTTTTT.